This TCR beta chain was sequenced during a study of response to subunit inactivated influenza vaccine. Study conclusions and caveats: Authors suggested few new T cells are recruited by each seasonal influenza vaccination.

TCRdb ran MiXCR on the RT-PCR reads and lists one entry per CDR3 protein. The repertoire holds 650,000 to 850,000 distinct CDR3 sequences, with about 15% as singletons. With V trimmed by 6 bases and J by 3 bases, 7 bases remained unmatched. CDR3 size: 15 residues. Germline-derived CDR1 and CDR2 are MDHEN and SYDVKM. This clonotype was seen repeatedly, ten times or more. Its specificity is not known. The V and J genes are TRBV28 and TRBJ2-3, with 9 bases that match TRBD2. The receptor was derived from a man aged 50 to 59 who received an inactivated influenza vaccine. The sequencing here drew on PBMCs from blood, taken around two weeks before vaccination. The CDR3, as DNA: TGTGCCAGCAGCCGGACTAGCGCCCGGACAGATACGCAGTATTTT. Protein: CASSRTSARTDTQYF.